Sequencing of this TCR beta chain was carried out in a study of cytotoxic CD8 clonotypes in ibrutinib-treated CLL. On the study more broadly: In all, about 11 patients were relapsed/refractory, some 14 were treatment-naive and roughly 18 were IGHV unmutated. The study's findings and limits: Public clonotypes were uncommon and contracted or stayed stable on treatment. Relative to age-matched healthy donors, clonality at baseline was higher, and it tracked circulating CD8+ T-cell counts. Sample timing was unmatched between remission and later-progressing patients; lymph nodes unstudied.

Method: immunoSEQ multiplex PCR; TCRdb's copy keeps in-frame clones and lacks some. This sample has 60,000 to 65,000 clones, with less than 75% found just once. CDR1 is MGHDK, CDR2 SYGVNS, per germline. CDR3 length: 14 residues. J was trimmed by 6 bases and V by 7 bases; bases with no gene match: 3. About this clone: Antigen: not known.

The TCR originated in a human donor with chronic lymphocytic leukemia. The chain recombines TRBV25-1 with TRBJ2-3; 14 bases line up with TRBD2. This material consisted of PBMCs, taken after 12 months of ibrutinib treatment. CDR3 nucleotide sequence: TGTGCCAGCATGACTAGCGGGGGGGCGGATACGCAGTATTTT. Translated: CASMTSGGADTQYF.